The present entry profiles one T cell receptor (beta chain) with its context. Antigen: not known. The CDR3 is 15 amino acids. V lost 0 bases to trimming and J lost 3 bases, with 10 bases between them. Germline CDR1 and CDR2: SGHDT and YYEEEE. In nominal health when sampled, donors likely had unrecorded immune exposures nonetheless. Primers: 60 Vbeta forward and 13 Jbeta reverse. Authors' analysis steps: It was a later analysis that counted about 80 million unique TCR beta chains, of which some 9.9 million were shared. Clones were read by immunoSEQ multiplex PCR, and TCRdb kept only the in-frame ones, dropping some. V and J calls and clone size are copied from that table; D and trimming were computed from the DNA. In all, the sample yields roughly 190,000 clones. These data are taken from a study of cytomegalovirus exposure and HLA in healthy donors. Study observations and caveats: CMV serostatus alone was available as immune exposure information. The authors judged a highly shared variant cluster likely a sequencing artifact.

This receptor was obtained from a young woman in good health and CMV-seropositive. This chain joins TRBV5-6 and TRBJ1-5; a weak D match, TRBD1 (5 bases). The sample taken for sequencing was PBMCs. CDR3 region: CASSLGGRANQPQHF. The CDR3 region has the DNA TGTGCCAGCAGCTTGGGTGGCAGGGCCAATCAGCCCCAGCATTTT.